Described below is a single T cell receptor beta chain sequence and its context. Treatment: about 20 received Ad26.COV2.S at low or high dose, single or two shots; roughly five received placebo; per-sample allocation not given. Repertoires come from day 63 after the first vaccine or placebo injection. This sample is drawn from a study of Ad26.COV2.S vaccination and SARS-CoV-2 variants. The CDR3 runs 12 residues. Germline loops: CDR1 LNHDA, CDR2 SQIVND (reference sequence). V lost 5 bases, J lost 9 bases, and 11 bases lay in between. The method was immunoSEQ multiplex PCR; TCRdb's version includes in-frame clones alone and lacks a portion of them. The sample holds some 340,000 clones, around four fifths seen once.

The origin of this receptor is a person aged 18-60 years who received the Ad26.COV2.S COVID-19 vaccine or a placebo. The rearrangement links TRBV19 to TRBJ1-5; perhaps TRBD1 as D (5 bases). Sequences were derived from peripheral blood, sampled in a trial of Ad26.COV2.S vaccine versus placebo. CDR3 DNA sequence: TGTGCCAGTAGTGAGGGGAAGGGGCCCCAGCATTTT. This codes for CASSEGKGPQHF.